Listed here are 11 T cell receptor beta chains from one sample, sequenced in a study of human T cells and chemical hapten exposure. The time point denotes: pre-sensitization, week 0. The treatment was: therapeutic diphenylcyclopropenone sensitization with weekly scalp DPC. TCRdb redid the calling of the RACE reads with MiXCR, one entry per CDR3 protein. This sample has 280,000 or so distinct CDR3 sequences; roughly 7.7% occur once, and the top ten carry roughly 1.2%. Sequenced material: whole blood, taken in connection with sensitization to the hapten diphenylcyclopropenone (DPC). The receptor set was obtained from a man aged 18 to 35 with alopecia areata. Some clones in this sample may be carry-over from other donors' samples.

This clonotype was found a few times. The CDR3, as DNA: TGTGCCAGCAGAAATGGGGCTGCGGGCCCCCGCACAGATACGCAGTATTTT. It is translated as CASRNGAAGPRTDTQYF. The chain joins TRBV27 to TRBJ2-3; possibly TRBD1 or TRBD2 for D (5 bases each). V gave up 6 bases and J gave up 1 base, with 20 bases separating them. CDR1 is MNHEY and CDR2 is SMNVEV in the germline V gene (reference sequence). The CDR3 spans 17 residues.

This clonotype was observed a handful of times. The V gene is TRBV7-9, the J gene TRBJ2-7; tentative D call: TRBD1 (6 bases). This CDR3 is 14 amino acids long. Germline assignment: CDR1 SEHNR and CDR2 FQNEAQ (reference sequence). V dropped 5 bases and J dropped 2 bases, with 13 bases sitting between them. The CDR3 is CASSARDNTYEQYV. The CDR3 coding sequence is TGTGCCAGCAGCGCCCGGGACAACACCTACGAGCAGTACGTC.

This chain joins TRBV12-3 or TRBV12-4 and TRBJ2-3, with 7 bases fitting TRBD1. CDR3 length: 16 amino acids. With V trimmed by 4 bases and J by 3 bases, 10 bases remained unmatched. DNA for the CDR3: TGTGCCAGCAGTTCATGGGCAACAGGGGTGACAGATACGCAGTATTTT. Protein sequence: CASSSWATGVTDTQYF.

A few counts support this clonotype. The rearrangement uses TRBV10-3 and TRBJ1-2; tentatively, D is TRBD1 (5 bases). The CDR3 runs 16 residues. The germline gives CDR1 ENHRY, CDR2 SYGVKD. Trimming pared 6 bases from V and 4 bases from J, leaving 21 bases between. DNA for the CDR3: TGTGCCATCAGGAAAACAAACAAGACAGTCGGCTATGGCTACACCTTC. Protein: CAIRKTNKTVGYGYTF.

Only a few counts were recorded for this clonotype. This rearrangement joins TRBV6-6 to TRBJ1-1; the D gene is possibly TRBD1 (5 bases). There are 12 residues in the CDR3. The V end was cut by 11 bases, the J end by 1 base, with 11 bases between. Germline assignment: CDR1 MNHNY and CDR2 SVGAGI (reference sequence). Written as DNA, the CDR3 is TGTGCCGGAGGGACCCCGAACACTGAAGCTTTCTTT. This encodes CAGGTPNTEAFF.

At least ten counts were recorded for this clonotype. This rearrangement joins TRBV7-9 to TRBJ1-1; D is unresolved. The CDR3 contains 14 residues. Between the trimmed V and J ends, which lost 4 bases and 1 base, there was a span of 10 bases. Germline CDR1 SEHNR, CDR2 FQNEAQ (reference sequence). CDR3 sequence reads: CASSSLLGNTEAFF. The DNA of the CDR3 is TGTGCCAGCAGCTCCCTCTTAGGGAACACTGAAGCTTTCTTT.

In its sample, this clonotype was seen a few times. V gene TRBV11-1 combines with J gene TRBJ1-6; 11 bases fit TRBD1. The germline gives CDR1 SGHAT, CDR2 FQDESV (reference sequence). The CDR3 extends over 14 amino acids. The V gene end was trimmed by 5 bases and the J gene end by 10 bases; junction bases not matched to a gene: 4. This chain's CDR3 is CASSPGQGASPLHF. The CDR3 DNA sequence: TGTGCCAGCAGCCCCGGACAGGGGGCCTCACCCCTCCACTTT.

This clonotype has a count of ten or more. The chain combines TRBV7-6 with TRBJ2-3, with 14 bases aligning to TRBD2. The CDR3 spans 15 residues. The V gene's germline CDR1 is SGHVS and CDR2 FNYEAQ. V shed 8 bases, J shed 4 bases, and the junction held 5 bases outside the gene matches. The CDR3 bases are TGTGCCAGCTGCCGACTAGCGGGGGGGCCAGATACGCAGTATTTT. Translated, it gives CASCRLAGGPDTQYF.

This clonotype turned up a few times. CDR3: CASGLWGPGSNNEQFF. CDR3 bases: TGCGCCAGCGGACTTTGGGGACCCGGTAGCAACAATGAGCAGTTCTTC. The rearrangement joins TRBV5-1 to TRBJ2-1; perhaps D is TRBD1 or TRBD2 (5 bases each). V shed 7 bases and J shed 5 bases, with 22 bases lying between them. CDR1 is SGHRS and CDR2 is YFSETQ in the germline V gene. This CDR3 comprises 16 residues.

V gene TRBV29-1 combines with J gene TRBJ1-5; the D gene is possibly TRBD1 (6 bases). The germline V and J ends were trimmed by 7 bases and 3 bases, with 13 bases remaining between them. Germline V gene sequence: CDR1 SQVTM, CDR2 ANQGSEA. This CDR3 comprises 13 residues. CDR3: CSAKTGINQPQHF. CDR3 nucleotides: TGCAGCGCTAAGACAGGTATCAATCAGCCCCAGCATTTT.

V and J are TRBV4-3 and TRBJ2-1; 8 bases match TRBD1. Germline lookup yields CDR1 LGHNA and CDR2 YSLEER. With V trimmed by 0 bases and J by 8 bases, 12 bases remained unmatched. The CDR3 runs 17 residues. DNA for the CDR3: TGCGCCAGCAGCCAAGACTTAAGGAGACAGGGGATCGATGAGCAGTTCTTC. Its protein is CASSQDLRRQGIDEQFF.